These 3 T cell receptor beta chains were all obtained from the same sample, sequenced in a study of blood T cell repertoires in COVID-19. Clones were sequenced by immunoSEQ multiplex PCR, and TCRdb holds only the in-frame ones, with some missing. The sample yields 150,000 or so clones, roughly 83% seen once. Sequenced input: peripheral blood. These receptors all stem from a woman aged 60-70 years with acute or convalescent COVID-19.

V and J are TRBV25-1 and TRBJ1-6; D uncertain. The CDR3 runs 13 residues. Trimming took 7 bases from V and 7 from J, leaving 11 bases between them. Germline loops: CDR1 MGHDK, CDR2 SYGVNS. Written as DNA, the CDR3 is TGTGCCAGCAATGGACTCGGGAATTCACCCCTCCACTTT. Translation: CASNGLGNSPLHF.

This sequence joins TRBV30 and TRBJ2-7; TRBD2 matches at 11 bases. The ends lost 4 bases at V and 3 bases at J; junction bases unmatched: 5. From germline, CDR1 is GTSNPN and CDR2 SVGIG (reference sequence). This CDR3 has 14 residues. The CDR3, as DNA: TGTGCCTGGACCGTAGCGGGGGGGCTCTACGAGCAGTACTTC. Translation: CAWTVAGGLYEQYF.

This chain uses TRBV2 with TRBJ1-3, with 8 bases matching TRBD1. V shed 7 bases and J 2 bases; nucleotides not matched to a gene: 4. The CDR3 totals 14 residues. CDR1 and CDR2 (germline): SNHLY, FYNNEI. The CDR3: CASIKDRAGNTIYF. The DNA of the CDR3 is TGTGCCAGCATTAAGGACAGGGCTGGAAACACCATATATTTT.